The subject of this entry is one TCR beta chain. At least ten counts were recorded for this clonotype. It lacks a known antigen. Within one base of it there is no much larger clone, and no base qualities were kept. This entry comes from a study of T cells in Graves' hyperthyroidism and ophthalmopathy (dated by TCRdb to about 2019). Notes on the research overall: Peripheral blood was sampled at the time of initial diagnosis, prior to any treatment. To identify TCR V-J signatures that set the groups apart, the researchers used a discovery cohort of 95 to 100 patients, made up of 40 to 45 with Graves' ophthalmopathy and about 60 with stable Graves' hyperthyroidism. Prospective prediction of ophthalmopathy was tested in an independent validation cohort of some 20 hyperthyroidism patients and around 16 patients who later progressed to ophthalmopathy. The 90 or so discovery patients were randomly split 7:3 into training and test sets. The study also compared thyroid tissue and blood T-cell repertoires from several Graves' hyperthyroidism patients. Following sampling, methimazole starting at 30 mg daily was given to hyperthyroidism patients, and high-dose intravenous methylprednisolone was given to ophthalmopathy patients. According to the paper, TCR Vbeta CDR3 sequencing was carried out on about 140 peripheral blood samples, which came from 40 to 45 ophthalmopathy, 70 to 80 hyperthyroidism and roughly 17 progressor patients.

Reading from cysteine to phenylalanine, the CDR3 counts 14 amino acids. Only the CDR3 DNA is retained, 42 bases long and in frame from the first base. Trimming at the junction amounts to 4 bases on V and 0 bases on J, and the germline ends lie 12 bases apart. In the germline V gene (reference sequence), CDR1 corresponds to GTSNPN and CDR2 to SVGIG. The investigation overall reported the following: In validation, progression to ophthalmopathy was predicted by the model with 55% to 71% sensitivity and around 75% specificity, a median of 6.5 months before onset. Most expanded thyroid clonotypes (frequency above 0.001) were also detected in blood, a finding suggesting that blood repertoires may reflect thyroid immune responses. Sample size was not statistically predetermined, and blinding of investigators to group allocation was not performed. Ophthalmopathy was separated from stable hyperthyroidism by a 13 V-J signature model, with around 90% sensitivity and approximately 84% specificity obtained in cross-validation and 80%/75% obtained in testing.

The TCR beta CDR3 regions were amplified from the RNA transcripts. A first-round RT-PCR of the TCR CDR3 used the HTBI primer set with the Qiagen OneStep RT-PCR kit. A second multiplex PCR round built the libraries, followed by size selection and purification. Paired-end sequencing of the libraries was performed with 100 bp reads on an Illumina HiSeq2000. Per the original workflow: SOAPnuke was used to process the raw data, throwing out any read that contained adapters or uncalled bases, had a mean Phred below 15, or lacked an exact constant-primer or identifier match. High-quality paired reads were merged with COPE v1.2.5, and unique nucleotide sequences were defined as clonotypes. MiTCR v1.1 was used to align the clonotypes against IMGT TRBV, TRBD and TRBJ reference segments. The analysis was restricted to V-J combinations with a frequency above 0.0001, which together covered 98% to 99.2% of the repertoires. The TCS score was defined as F50 (clonal expansion) divided by E x V (chaos), with BLOSUM62-based TCRdist calculated between CDR3 peptides within each V-J. Welch's t-statistics and random forest reduced several hundred V-J features to 10 to 15, which were used in a naive Bayes classifier (R e1071). TCRdb redid the processing of the public reads, applying fastp at Q25 and MiXCR, and retained in-frame beta chains. Rows merge per CDR3 protein into single entries with the most common DNA and genes. TCRdb, not the authors, supplied the V and J calls. Here the sample has around 600,000 distinct CDR3 sequences; about 14% occur a single time. Approximately 12% of the sample lies in the top ten.

Ophthalmopathy patients had moderately to severely active disease, with a Clinical Activity Score of 3 or more, a NOSPECS grade of 4 or more, and a disease duration of less than 3 months. Exclusion was applied to patients with uncontrolled infections, other autoimmune diseases, pregnancy or lactation. Diagnoses relied on clinical symptoms, serum thyroxine and TRAb, thyroid ultrasound and orbital computed tomography. Ficoll-Paque density gradient centrifugation was used to isolate PBMCs from 8 to 10 ml of fresh peripheral blood. Total RNA was extracted using Trizol reagent, and RNA quality was assessed on an Agilent 2100 Bioanalyzer.

The sequence links TRBV30 to TRBJ2-5, with the D gene uncertain. This TCR came from a woman in her forties or fifties with Graves' ophthalmopathy. Sequencing used blood. The CDR3 loop reads CAWIFGPYQETQYF. Read as DNA, the sequence is TGTGCCTGGATTTTTGGTCCGTACCAAGAGACCCAGTACTTC.